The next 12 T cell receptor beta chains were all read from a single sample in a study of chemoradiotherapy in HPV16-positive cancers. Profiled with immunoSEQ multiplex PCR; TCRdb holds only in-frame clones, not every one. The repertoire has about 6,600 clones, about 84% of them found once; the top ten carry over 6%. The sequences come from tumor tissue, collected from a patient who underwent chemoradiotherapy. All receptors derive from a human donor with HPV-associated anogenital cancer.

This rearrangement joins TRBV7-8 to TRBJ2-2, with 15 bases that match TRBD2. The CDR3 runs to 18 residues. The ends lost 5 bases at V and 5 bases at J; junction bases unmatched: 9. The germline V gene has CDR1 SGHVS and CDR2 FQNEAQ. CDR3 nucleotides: TGTGCCAGCAGCACCCCCCGGACTAGCGGGGGGGTAACCGGGGAGCTGTTTTTT. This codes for CASSTPRTSGGVTGELFF. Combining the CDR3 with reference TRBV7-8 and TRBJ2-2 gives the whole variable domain GAGVSQSPRYKVAKRGQDVALRCDPISGHVSLFWYQQALGQGPEFLTYFQNEAQLDKSGLPSDRFFAERPEGSVSTLKIQRTQQEDSAVYLCASSTPRTSGGVTGELFFGEGSRLTVL.

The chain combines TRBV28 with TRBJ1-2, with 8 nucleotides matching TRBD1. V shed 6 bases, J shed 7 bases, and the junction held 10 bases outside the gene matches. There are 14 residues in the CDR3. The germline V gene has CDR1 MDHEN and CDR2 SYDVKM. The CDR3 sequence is CASSQPGQGSGYTF. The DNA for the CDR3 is TGTGCCAGCAGCCAGCCCGGACAGGGAAGTGGCTACACCTTC.

The DNA of the CDR3 is TGCGCCAGCAGCTTGGGGGCAGGAGGCGACGAAGCTTTCTTT. Translation gives CASSLGAGGDEAFF. The J gene is TRBJ1-1, the V gene TRBV5-1; D call uncertain. The CDR3 length is 14 residues. V lost 0 bases and J lost 8, with 14 bases in between. Germline CDR1 and CDR2: SGHRS and YFSETQ.

CDR3: CASSLSTGRETQYF. The CDR3, as DNA: TGTGCCAGCAGCTTAAGCACCGGGCGGGAGACCCAGTACTTC. The chain carries TRBV7-8 and TRBJ2-5; D unresolved. Germline values: CDR1 SGHVS, CDR2 FQNEAQ. Trimming cost V 2 bases and J 5 bases, with 12 bases left between them. The CDR3 runs to 14 residues.

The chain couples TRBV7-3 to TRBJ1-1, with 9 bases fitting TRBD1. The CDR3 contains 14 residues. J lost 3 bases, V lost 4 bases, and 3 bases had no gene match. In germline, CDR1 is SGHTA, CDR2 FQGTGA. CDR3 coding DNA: TGTGCCAGCAGCTCCGGACAGGGGCACACTGAAGCTTTCTTT. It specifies CASSSGQGHTEAFF. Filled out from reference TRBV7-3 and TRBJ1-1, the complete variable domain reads GAGVSQTPSNKVTEKGKYVELRCDPISGHTALYWYRQSLGQGPEFLIYFQGTGAADDSGLPNDRFFAVRPEGSVSTLKIQRTERGDSAVYLCASSSGQGHTEAFFGQGTRLTVV.

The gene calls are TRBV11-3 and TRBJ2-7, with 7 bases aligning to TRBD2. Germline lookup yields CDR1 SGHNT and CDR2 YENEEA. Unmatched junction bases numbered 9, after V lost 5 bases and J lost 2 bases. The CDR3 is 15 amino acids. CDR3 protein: CASSRSRGLAYEQYF. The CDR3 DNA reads TGTGCCAGCAGCCGGAGTAGAGGACTAGCCTACGAGCAGTACTTC.

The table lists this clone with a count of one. Written as DNA, the CDR3 is TGTGCCAGCAGCCAGCGGGCCACGACCTACGAGCAGTACTTC. Translating it yields CASSQRATTYEQYF. This rearrangement joins TRBV6-5 to TRBJ2-7; possible D gene TRBD2, 6 bases. V lost 6 bases, J lost 2 bases, and 14 bases lay in between. The CDR3 has 14 amino acids. CDR1 and CDR2 (germline): MNHEY, SVGAGI.

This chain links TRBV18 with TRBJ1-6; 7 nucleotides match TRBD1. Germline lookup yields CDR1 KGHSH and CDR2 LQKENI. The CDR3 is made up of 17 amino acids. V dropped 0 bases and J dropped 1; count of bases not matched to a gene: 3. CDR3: CASSPPLTGSYNSPLHF. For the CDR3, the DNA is TGTGCCAGCTCACCACCCCTGACAGGGTCCTATAATTCACCCCTCCACTTT.

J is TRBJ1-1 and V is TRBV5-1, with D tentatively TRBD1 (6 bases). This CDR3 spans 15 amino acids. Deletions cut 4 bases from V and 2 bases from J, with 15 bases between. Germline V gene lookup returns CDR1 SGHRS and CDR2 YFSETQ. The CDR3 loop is CASSPGGGGNTEAFF. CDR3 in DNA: TGCGCCAGCAGCCCTGGCGGGGGCGGAAACACTGAAGCTTTCTTT.

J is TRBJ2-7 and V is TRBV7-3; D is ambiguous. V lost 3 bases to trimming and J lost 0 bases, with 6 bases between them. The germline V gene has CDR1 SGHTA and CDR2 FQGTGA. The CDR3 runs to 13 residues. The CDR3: CASSFPSSYEQYF. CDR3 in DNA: TGTGCCAGCAGCTTCCCCTCCTCCTACGAGCAGTACTTC.

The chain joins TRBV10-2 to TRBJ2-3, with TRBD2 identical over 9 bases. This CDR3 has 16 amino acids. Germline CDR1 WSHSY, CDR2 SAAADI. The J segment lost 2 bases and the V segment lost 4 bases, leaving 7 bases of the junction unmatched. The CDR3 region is CASSGWAGGATDTQYF. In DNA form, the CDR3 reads TGCGCCAGCAGTGGTTGGGCGGGGGGGGCCACAGATACGCAGTATTTT.

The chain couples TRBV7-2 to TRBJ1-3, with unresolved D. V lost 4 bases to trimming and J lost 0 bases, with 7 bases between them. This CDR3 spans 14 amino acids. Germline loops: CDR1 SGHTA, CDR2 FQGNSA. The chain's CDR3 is CASSWGTSGNTIYF. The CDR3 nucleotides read TGTGCCAGCAGCTGGGGTACCTCTGGAAACACCATATATTTT.